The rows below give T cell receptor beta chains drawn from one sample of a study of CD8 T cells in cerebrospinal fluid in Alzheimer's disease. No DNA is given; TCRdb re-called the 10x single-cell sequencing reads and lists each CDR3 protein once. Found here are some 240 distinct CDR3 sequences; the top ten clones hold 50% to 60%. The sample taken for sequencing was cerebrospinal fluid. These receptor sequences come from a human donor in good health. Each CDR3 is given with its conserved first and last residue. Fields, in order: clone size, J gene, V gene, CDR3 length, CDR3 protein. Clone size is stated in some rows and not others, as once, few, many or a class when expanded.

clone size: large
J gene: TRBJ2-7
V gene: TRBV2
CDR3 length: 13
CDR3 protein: CASSEGGAYEQYF

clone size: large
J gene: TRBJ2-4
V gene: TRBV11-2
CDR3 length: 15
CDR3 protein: CASSPAGLLKNIQYF

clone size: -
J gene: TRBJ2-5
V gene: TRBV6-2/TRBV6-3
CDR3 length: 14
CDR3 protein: CASTYNEGEETQYF

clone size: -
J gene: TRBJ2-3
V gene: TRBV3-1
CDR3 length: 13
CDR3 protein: CASSLQGSDTQYF